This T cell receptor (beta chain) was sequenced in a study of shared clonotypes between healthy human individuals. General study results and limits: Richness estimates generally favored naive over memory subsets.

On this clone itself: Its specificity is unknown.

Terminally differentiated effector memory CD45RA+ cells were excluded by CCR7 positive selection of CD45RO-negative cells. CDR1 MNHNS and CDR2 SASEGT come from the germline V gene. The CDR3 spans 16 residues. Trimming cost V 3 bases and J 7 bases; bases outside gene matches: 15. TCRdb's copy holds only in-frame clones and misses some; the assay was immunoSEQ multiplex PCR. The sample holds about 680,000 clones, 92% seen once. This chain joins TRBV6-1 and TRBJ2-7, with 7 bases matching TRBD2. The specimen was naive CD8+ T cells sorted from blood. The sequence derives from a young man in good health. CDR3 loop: CASSEGEGTSHWEQYF. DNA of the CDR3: TGTGCCAGCAGTGAGGGGGAGGGTACATCCCATTGGGAGCAGTACTTC.